The present TCR beta chain was sequenced within a study of blood T cells in healthy people across ages. For the second PCR, which ran for about 6 to 11 cycles, a sample-barcoded 5' primer and a J-beta primer mix were used. TCRdb redid the calling of the 5' RACE reads with MiXCR, one entry per CDR3 protein. The table includes roughly 1.4 million distinct CDR3 sequences, roughly 60% detected once. The sequencing input was blood. This clonotype was obtained from a man aged 18 to 35 in good health.

CDR3 protein: CASSLGLTNTEAFF. The CDR3 nucleotides are TGCGCCAGCAGCCTGGGACTAACGAACACTGAAGCTTTCTTT. The rearrangement uses TRBV5-1 and TRBJ1-1; D might be TRBD1 (5 bases). Trimming stripped 4 bases from V and 1 base from J, with 11 bases between. The CDR3 totals 14 residues. Germline V gives CDR1 SGHRS, CDR2 YFSETQ.